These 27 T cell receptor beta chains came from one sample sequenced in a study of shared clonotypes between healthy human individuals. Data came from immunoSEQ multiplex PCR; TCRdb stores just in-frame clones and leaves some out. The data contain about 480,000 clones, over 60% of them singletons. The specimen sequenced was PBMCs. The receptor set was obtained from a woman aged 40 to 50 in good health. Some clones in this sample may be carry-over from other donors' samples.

CDR3 nucleotide sequence: TGTGCCAGCAGTTTAAATCTTCCTCTTCTAAGCTCCTACGAGCAGTACTTC. Protein: CASSLNLPLLSSYEQYF. This chain joins TRBV28 and TRBJ2-7; D is unresolved. V lost 2 bases and J lost 0, with 17 bases in between. This CDR3 spans 17 amino acids. From germline, CDR1 is MDHEN and CDR2 SYDVKM.

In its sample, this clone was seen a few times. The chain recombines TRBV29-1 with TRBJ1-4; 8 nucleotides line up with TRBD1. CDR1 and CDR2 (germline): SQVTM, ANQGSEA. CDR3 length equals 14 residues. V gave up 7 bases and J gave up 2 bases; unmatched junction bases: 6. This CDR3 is CSAKRQGTNEKLFF. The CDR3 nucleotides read TGCAGCGCCAAGCGACAGGGGACTAATGAAAAACTGTTTTTT.

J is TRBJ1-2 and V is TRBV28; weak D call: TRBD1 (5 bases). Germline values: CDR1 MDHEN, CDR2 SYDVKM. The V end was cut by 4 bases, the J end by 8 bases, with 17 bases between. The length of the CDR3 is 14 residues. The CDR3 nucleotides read TGTGCCAGCAGTTCATCAGGGACTTCCGGGGGCTACACCTTC. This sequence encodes CASSSSGTSGGYTF.

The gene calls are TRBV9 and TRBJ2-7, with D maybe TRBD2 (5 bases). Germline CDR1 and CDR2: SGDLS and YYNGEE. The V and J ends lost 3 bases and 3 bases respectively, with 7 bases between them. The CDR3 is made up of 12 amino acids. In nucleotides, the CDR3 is TGTGCCAGCAGCGCCGGGGACTACGAGCAGTACTTC. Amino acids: CASSAGDYEQYF.

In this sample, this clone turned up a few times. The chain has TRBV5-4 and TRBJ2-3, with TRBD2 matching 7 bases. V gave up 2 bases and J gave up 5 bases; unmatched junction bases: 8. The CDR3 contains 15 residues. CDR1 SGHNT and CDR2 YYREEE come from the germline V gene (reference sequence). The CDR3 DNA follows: TGTGCCAGCAGCTTCCAGATAGGGGAGGGAGATACGCAGTATTTT. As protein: CASSFQIGEGDTQYF.

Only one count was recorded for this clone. The CDR3 reads CATHRDIEQYF. DNA for the CDR3: TGTGCCACCCACCGGGATATCGAGCAGTACTTC. The chain links TRBV2 to TRBJ2-7, with D perhaps TRBD2 (5 bases). In germline, CDR1 is SNHLY, CDR2 FYNNEI. Trimming removed 10 bases at V and 6 bases at J, with 13 bases between. The CDR3 runs to 11 residues. The complete variable domain, with remaining parts taken from reference TRBV2 and TRBJ2-7, reads EPEVTQTPSHQVTQMGQEVILRCVPISNHLYFYWYRQILGQKVEFLVSFYNNEISEKSEIFDDQFSVERPDGSNFTLKIRSTKLEDSAMYFCATHRDIEQYFGPGTRLTVT.

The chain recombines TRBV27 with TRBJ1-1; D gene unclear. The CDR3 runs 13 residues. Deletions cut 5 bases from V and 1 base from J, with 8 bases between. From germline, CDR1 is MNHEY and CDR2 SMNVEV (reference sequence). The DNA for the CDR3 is TGTGCCAGCAGTAAACGACGGAACACTGAAGCTTTCTTT. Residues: CASSKRRNTEAFF.

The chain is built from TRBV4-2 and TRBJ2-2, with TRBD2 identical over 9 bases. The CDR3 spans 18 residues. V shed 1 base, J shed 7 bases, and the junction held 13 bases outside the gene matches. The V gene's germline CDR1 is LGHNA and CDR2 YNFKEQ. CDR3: CASSQGWASGNFGGELFF. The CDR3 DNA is TGTGCCAGCAGCCAAGGGTGGGCTAGCGGGAACTTTGGCGGGGAGCTGTTTTTT.

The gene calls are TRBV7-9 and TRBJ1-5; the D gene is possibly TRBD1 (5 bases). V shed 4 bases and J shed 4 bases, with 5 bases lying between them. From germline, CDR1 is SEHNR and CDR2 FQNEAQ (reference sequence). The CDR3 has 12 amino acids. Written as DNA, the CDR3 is TGTGCCAGCAGCTCAGGGAATCAGCCCCAGCATTTT. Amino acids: CASSSGNQPQHF.

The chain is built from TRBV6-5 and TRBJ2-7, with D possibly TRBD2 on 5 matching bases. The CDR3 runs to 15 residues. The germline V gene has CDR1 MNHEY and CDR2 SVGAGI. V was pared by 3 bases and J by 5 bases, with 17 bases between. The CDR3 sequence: CASSYWSGGPHEQYF. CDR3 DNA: TGTGCCAGCAGTTATTGGTCCGGAGGTCCCCACGAGCAGTACTTC.

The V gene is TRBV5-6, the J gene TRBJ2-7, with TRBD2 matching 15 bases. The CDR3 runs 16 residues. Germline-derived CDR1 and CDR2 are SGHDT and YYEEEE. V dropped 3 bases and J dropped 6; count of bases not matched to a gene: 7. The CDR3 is CASSSYPGLAGGEQYF. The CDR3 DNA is TGTGCCAGCAGCTCGTACCCGGGACTAGCGGGAGGCGAGCAGTACTTC.

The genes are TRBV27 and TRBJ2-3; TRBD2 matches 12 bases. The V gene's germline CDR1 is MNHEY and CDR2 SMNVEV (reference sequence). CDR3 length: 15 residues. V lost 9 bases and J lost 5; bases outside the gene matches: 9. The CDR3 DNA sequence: TGTGCCAGTCTGGAACTAGCGGGAGGCGGAGATACGCAGTATTTT. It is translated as CASLELAGGGDTQYF.

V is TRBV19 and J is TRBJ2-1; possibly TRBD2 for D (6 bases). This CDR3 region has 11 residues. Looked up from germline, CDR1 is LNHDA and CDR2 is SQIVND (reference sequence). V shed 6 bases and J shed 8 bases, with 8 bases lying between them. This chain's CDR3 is CASRLAYEQFF. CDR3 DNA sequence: TGTGCCAGTAGACTAGCCTATGAGCAGTTCTTC.

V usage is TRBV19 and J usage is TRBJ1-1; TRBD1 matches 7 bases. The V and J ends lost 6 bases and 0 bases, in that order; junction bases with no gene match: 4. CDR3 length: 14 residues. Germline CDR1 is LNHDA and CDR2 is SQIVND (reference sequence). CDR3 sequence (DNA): TGTGCCAGTAGCATGACAGGGATGAACACTGAAGCTTTCTTT. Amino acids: CASSMTGMNTEAFF.

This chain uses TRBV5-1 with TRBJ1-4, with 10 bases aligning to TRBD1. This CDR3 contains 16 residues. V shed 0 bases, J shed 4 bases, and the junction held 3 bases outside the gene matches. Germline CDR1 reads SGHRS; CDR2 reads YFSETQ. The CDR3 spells CASSLGGQGDNEKLFF. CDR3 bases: TGCGCCAGCAGCTTGGGAGGACAGGGGGATAATGAAAAACTGTTTTTT.

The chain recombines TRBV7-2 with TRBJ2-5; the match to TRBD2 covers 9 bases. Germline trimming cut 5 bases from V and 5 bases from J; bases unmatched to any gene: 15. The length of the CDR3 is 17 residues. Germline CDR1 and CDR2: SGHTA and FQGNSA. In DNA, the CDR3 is TGTGCCAGCAGCCTAGAGAGCAGGGCGGGAGGGCTTGAGACCCAGTACTTC. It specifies CASSLESRAGGLETQYF.

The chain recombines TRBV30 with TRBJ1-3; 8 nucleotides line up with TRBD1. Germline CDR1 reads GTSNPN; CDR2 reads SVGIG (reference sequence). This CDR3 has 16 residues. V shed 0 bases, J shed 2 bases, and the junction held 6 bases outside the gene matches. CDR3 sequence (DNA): TGTGCCTGGAGTGTGTGGGGCAGGGGGCCTGGAAACACCATATATTTT. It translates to CAWSVWGRGPGNTIYF.

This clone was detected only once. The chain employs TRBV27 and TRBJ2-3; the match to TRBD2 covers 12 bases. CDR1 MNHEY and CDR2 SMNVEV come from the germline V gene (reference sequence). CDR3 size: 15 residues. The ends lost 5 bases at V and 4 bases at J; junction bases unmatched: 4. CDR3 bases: TGTGCCAGCAGTCCTCTAGCGGGAGGGCCAGATACGCAGTATTTT. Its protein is CASSPLAGGPDTQYF.

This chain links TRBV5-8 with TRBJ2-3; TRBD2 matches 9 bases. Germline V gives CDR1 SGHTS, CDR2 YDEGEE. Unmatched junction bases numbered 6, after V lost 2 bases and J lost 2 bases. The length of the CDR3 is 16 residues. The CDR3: CASSFGGRADTDTQYF. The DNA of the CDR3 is TGTGCCAGCAGCTTTGGCGGGAGGGCCGACACAGATACGCAGTATTTT.

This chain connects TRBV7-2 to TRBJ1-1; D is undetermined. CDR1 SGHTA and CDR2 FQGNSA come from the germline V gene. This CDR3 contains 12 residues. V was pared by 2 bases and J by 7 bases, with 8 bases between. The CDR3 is CASSLPRLEAFF. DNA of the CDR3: TGTGCCAGCAGCTTACCCAGGCTTGAAGCTTTCTTT. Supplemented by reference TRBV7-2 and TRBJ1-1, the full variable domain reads GAGVSQSPSNKVTEKGKDVELRCDPISGHTALYWYRQSLGQGLEFLIYFQGNSAPDKSGLPSDRFSAERTGGSVSTLTIQRTQQEDSAVYLCASSLPRLEAFFGQGTRLTVV.

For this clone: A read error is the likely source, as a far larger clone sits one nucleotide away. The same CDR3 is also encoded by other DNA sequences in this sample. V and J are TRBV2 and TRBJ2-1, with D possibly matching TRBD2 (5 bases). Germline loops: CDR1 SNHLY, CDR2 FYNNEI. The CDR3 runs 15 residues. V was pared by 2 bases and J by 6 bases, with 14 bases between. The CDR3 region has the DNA TGTGCCAGCAGTGAATCTGGGAGAAGGACCAATGAGCAGTTCTTC. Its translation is CASSESGRRTNEQFF.

CDR3: CASSIGPEVADTQYF. DNA of the CDR3: TGTGCCAGTAGTATTGGACCCGAGGTAGCAGATACGCAGTATTTT. This chain connects TRBV19 to TRBJ2-3; no reliable D call. CDR1 LNHDA and CDR2 SQIVND come from the germline V gene (reference sequence). Trimming took 3 bases from V and 4 from J, leaving 14 bases between them. The length of the CDR3 is 15 residues.

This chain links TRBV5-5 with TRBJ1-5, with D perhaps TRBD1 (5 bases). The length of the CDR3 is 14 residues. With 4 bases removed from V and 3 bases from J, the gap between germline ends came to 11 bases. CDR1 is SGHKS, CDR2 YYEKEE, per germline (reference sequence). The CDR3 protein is CASSAQGLNQPQHF. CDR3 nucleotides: TGTGCCAGCAGCGCCCAGGGCCTCAATCAGCCCCAGCATTTT. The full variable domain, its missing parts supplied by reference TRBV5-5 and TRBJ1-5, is DAGVTQSPTHLIKTRGQQVTLRCSPISGHKSVSWYQQVLGQGPQFIFQYYEKEERGRGNFPDRFSARQFPNYSSELNVNALLLGDSALYLCASSAQGLNQPQHFGDGTRLSIL.

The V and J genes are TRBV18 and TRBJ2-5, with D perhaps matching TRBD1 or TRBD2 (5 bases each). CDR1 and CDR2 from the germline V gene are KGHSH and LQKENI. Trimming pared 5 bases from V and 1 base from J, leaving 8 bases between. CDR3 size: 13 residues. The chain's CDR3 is CASSRDVQETQYF. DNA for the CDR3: TGTGCCAGCTCAAGGGACGTCCAAGAGACCCAGTACTTC.

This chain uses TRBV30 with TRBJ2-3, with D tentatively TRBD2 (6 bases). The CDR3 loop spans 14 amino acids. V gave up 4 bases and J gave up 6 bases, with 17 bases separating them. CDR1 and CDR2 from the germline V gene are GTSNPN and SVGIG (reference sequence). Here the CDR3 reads CAWIPAGRRDTQYF. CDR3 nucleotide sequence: TGTGCCTGGATACCAGCGGGTCGGCGTGATACGCAGTATTTT.

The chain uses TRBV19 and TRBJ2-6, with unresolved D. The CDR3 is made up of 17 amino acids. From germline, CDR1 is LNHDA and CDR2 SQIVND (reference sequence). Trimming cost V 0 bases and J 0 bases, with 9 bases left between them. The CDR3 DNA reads TGTGCCAGTAGTATAGATCGGGTGAACTCTGGGGCCAACGTCCTGACTTTC. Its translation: CASSIDRVNSGANVLTF. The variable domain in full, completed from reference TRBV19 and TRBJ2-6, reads DGGITQSPKYLFRKEGQNVTLSCEQNLNHDAMYWYRQDPGQGLRLIYYSQIVNDFQKGDIAEGYSVSREKKESFPLTVTSAQKNPTAFYLCASSIDRVNSGANVLTFGAGSRLTVL.

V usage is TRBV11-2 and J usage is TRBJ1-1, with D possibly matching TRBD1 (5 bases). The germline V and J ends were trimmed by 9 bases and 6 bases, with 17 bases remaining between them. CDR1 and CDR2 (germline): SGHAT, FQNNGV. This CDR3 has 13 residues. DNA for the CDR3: TGTGCCAGTGGGATCGGACAATCGCCTGAAGCTTTCTTT. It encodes CASGIGQSPEAFF.